Below are 23 T cell receptor beta chains sequenced from a single sample in a study of T cells after yellow fever vaccination. TCRdb ran MiXCR on the 5' RACE reads and lists one entry per CDR3 protein. The sample lists hundreds of thousands of distinct CDR3 sequences, around a tenth occurring once. Sequenced material: PBMCs, taken on the day of the first yellow fever vaccination. These receptors were taken from a man between 18 and 29 years old who received the YFV17D yellow fever vaccine.

The genes are TRBV4-3 and TRBJ1-6; perhaps TRBD1 as D (5 bases). The CDR3 is 16 residues long. Trimming took off 4 bases at V and 3 bases at J, with 13 bases between the two ends. CDR1 LGHNA and CDR2 YSLEER come from the germline V gene. For the CDR3, the DNA is TGCGCCAGCAGCCTCTGGGGGTCTAACTATAATTCACCCCTCCACTTT. It translates to CASSLWGSNYNSPLHF.

J is TRBJ1-1 and V is TRBV19; the match to TRBD1 covers 7 bases. V trimming: 4 bases; J trimming: 0 bases; junction bases outside the gene matches: 5. The CDR3 runs 15 residues. Germline CDR1 reads LNHDA; CDR2 reads SQIVND (reference sequence). CDR3 protein: CASSNPGGMNTEAFF. DNA of the CDR3: TGTGCCAGTAGTAACCCAGGGGGAATGAACACTGAAGCTTTCTTT.

The rearrangement links TRBV28 to TRBJ2-7; 9 positions match TRBD1. Germline V lookup: CDR1 MDHEN, CDR2 SYDVKM. The CDR3 loop spans 14 amino acids. V shed 7 bases and J 2 bases; nucleotides not matched to a gene: 6. The CDR3 here is CASIPGTGPYEQYV. DNA of the CDR3: TGTGCCAGCATCCCCGGGACAGGGCCCTACGAGCAGTACGTC.

This chain joins TRBV30 and TRBJ2-3; TRBD1 agrees at 8 bases. The CDR3 spans 12 residues. CDR1 is GTSNPN, CDR2 SVGIG, per germline (reference sequence). Trimming removed 5 bases from V and 5 bases from J; junction bases left unmatched: 3. The CDR3 coding sequence is TGTGCCTGGGGACAGGGTGTAGATACGCAGTATTTT. Translating gives CAWGQGVDTQYF.

This chain connects TRBV10-3 to TRBJ2-4; either TRBD1 or TRBD2 may supply D (5 bases each). Germline CDR1 ENHRY, CDR2 SYGVKD. CDR3 length equals 17 residues. Trimming cost V 3 bases and J 2 bases, with 17 bases left between them. CDR3 protein: CAISDIEGPLSKNIQYF. CDR3 DNA sequence: TGTGCCATCAGTGATATAGAGGGGCCCCTATCCAAAAACATTCAGTACTTC.

The chain couples TRBV5-1 to TRBJ2-7; a weak D match, TRBD2 (6 bases). CDR1 is SGHRS, CDR2 YFSETQ, per germline. The CDR3 consists of 14 residues. Trimming took off 3 bases at V and 7 bases at J, with 17 bases between the two ends. The CDR3 here is CASSSGLLSLEQYF. The DNA for the CDR3 is TGCGCCAGCAGCTCGGGACTCCTCAGCCTGGAGCAGTACTTC.

This clonotype was seen only a few times. V usage is TRBV27 and J usage is TRBJ2-1; tentative D call: TRBD2 (5 bases). The V gene lost 5 bases and the J gene lost 6 bases, with 20 bases spanning the gap. CDR3 length: 16 amino acids. CDR1 is MNHEY, CDR2 SMNVEV, per germline (reference sequence). The CDR3 loop is CASSTRTGERGNEQFF. CDR3 sequence (DNA): TGTGCCAGCAGTACCCGGACCGGCGAACGGGGCAATGAGCAGTTCTTC.

This clonotype was counted between two and nine times. The chain combines TRBV10-3 with TRBJ2-5, with a possible D match to TRBD2 (6 bases). This CDR3 region has 15 residues. Germline CDR1 reads ENHRY; CDR2 reads SYGVKD. The V gene lost 0 bases and the J gene lost 5 bases, with 13 bases spanning the gap. CDR3 region: CAISESGGSLETQYF. DNA of the CDR3: TGTGCCATCAGTGAGTCGGGGGGTTCCCTCGAGACCCAGTACTTC.

V gene TRBV6-1 combines with J gene TRBJ2-1; 10 bases fit TRBD2. This CDR3 is 16 amino acids long. V lost 1 base, J lost 8 bases, and 8 bases stayed unmatched. Germline V gene lookup returns CDR1 MNHNS and CDR2 SASEGT. Here the CDR3 DNA reads TGTGCCAGCAGTGAAGACGTAGCGGGGGGCAGCGATGAGCAGTTCTTC. Its translation: CASSEDVAGGSDEQFF.

Ten or more counts support this clonotype. The V call is TRBV3-1, the J call TRBJ1-6, with D possibly TRBD1 on 5 matching bases. The CDR3 contains 16 residues. CDR1 is LGHDT and CDR2 is YNNKEL in the germline V gene (reference sequence). With 0 bases removed from V and 6 bases from J, the gap between germline ends came to 12 bases. Here the CDR3 reads CASSQDRAFRNSPLHF. For the CDR3, the DNA is TGTGCCAGCAGCCAAGACAGGGCTTTCCGTAATTCACCCCTCCACTTT. Based on the CDR3 plus reference TRBV3-1 and TRBJ1-6, the full variable domain is DTAVSQTPKYLVTQMGNDKSIKCEQNLGHDTMYWYKQDSKKFLKIMFSYNNKELIINETVPNRFSPKSPDKAHLNLHINSLELGDSAVYFCASSQDRAFRNSPLHFGNGTRLTVT.

The V call is TRBV7-3, the J call TRBJ2-6; D is uncertain. The germline gives CDR1 SGHTA, CDR2 FQGTGA. V was trimmed by 2 bases and J by 0 bases, leaving 8 bases between them. The CDR3 length is 16 residues. CDR3 amino acids: CASSLLRSSGANVLTF. The CDR3 nucleotides are TGTGCCAGCAGCTTATTAAGAAGCTCTGGGGCCAACGTCCTGACTTTC. Full variable domain (rest looked up from reference TRBV7-3 and TRBJ2-6): GAGVSQTPSNKVTEKGKYVELRCDPISGHTALYWYRQSLGQGPEFLIYFQGTGAADDSGLPNDRFFAVRPEGSVSTLKIQRTERGDSAVYLCASSLLRSSGANVLTFGAGSRLTVL.

The chain has TRBV29-1 and TRBJ2-5; TRBD1 is a possible D gene (6 bases). There are 14 residues in the CDR3. Germline CDR1 is SQVTM and CDR2 is ANQGSEA. With 4 bases removed from V and 2 bases from J, the gap between germline ends came to 14 bases. The CDR3 DNA reads as TGCAGCGTTGTGCCCAGGGGATTTCAAGAGACCCAGTACTTC. Protein: CSVVPRGFQETQYF.

The V call is TRBV15, the J call TRBJ2-1, with TRBD2 matching 13 bases. The CDR3 length is 16 residues. Germline values: CDR1 LNHNV, CDR2 YYDKDF (reference sequence). With 5 bases clipped from V and 9 bases from J, the junction kept 10 bases outside the gene matches. CDR3 amino acids: CATSPGGTSGIGEQFF. As DNA, the CDR3 is TGTGCCACCAGCCCTGGCGGGACTAGCGGGATCGGTGAGCAGTTCTTC.

The chain links TRBV4-1 to TRBJ1-4, with TRBD1 matching 7 bases. The CDR3 loop spans 16 amino acids. Trimming removed 4 bases from V and 7 bases from J; junction bases left unmatched: 12. Germline-derived CDR1 and CDR2 are MGHRA and YSYEKL. CDR3: CASSLPLGTEREKLFF. The CDR3 DNA sequence: TGCGCCAGCAGCCTACCTCTTGGGACAGAGCGTGAAAAACTGTTTTTT.

This chain connects TRBV9 to TRBJ2-7; no reliable D call. From germline, CDR1 is SGDLS and CDR2 YYNGEE. V was shortened by 2 bases and J by 4 bases, with 13 bases between the two germline ends. The CDR3 has 14 residues. The DNA for the CDR3 is TGTGCCAGCAGCGTTTCATTGAGTGGATACGAGCAGTACTTC. Its protein product is CASSVSLSGYEQYF. Based on the CDR3 plus reference TRBV9 and TRBJ2-7, the full variable domain is DSGVTQTPKHLITATGQRVTLRCSPRSGDLSVYWYQQSLDQGLQFLIQYYNGEERAKGNILERFSAQQFPDLHSELNLSSLELGDSALYFCASSVSLSGYEQYFGPGTRLTVT.

This clonotype has more than one count but fewer than ten. This chain connects TRBV5-5 to TRBJ2-7; D ambiguous. This CDR3 spans 15 amino acids. The V and J ends lost 0 bases and 0 bases respectively, with 10 bases between them. CDR1 is SGHKS and CDR2 is YYEKEE in the germline V gene (reference sequence). The CDR3 region is CASSLGRISSYEQYF. The CDR3 nucleotides read TGTGCCAGCAGCTTGGGGCGGATTTCCTCCTACGAGCAGTACTTC.

The J gene is TRBJ1-2, the V gene TRBV7-9; no firm D call. V shed 3 bases and J shed 7 bases, with 6 bases lying between them. There are 11 residues in the CDR3. From germline, CDR1 is SEHNR and CDR2 FQNEAQ (reference sequence). CDR3 region: CASSFNSGYTF. CDR3 bases: TGTGCCAGCAGCTTTAATTCTGGCTACACCTTC.

V is TRBV14 and J is TRBJ2-3; D possibly corresponds to TRBD2 (6 bases). Between the trimmed V and J ends, which lost 1 base and 4 bases, there was a span of 12 bases. Per the germline V gene, CDR1 is SGHDN and CDR2 is FVKESK. The CDR3 totals 15 residues. In nucleotides, the CDR3 is TGTGCCAGCAGCCAAGTACGGACTACAGCAGATACGCAGTATTTT. Translation: CASSQVRTTADTQYF.

In this sample, this clonotype turned up a few times. The chain combines TRBV7-2 with TRBJ2-5; D may correspond to TRBD1 or TRBD2 (5 bases each). This CDR3 is 16 amino acids long. The V gene lost 0 bases and the J gene lost 9 bases, with 20 bases spanning the gap. CDR1 SGHTA and CDR2 FQGNSA come from the germline V gene. CDR3: CASSLAGTEPGVAQYF. Here the CDR3 DNA reads TGTGCCAGCAGCTTAGCAGGGACGGAACCCGGGGTGGCCCAGTACTTC.

This clonotype was seen a few times. The chain recombines TRBV7-2 with TRBJ1-2; weak D call: TRBD1 (5 bases). The ends were cut back, 0 bases at V and 2 bases at J, with 13 bases in the middle. CDR3 length: 16 residues. The germline CDR1 and CDR2 sequences are SGHTA and FQGNSA. The CDR3 is CASSLALGLQNYGYTF. The CDR3 bases are TGTGCCAGCAGCTTAGCTCTGGGACTCCAGAACTATGGCTACACCTTC.

In DNA form, the CDR3 reads TGTGCCAGCAGTCAACTGGGAGCTCAGGGAGAGACCCAGTACTTC. It translates to CASSQLGAQGETQYF. The chain employs TRBV6-2 or TRBV6-3 and TRBJ2-5; D is tentatively TRBD1 or TRBD2 (5 bases each). CDR1 is MNHEY, CDR2 SVGEGT, per germline. The CDR3 has 15 amino acids. V lost 5 bases and J 4 bases, leaving 17 bases between the germline ends.

The gene calls are TRBV5-1 and TRBJ2-3; D might be TRBD1 (5 bases). Germline V gene sequence: CDR1 SGHRS, CDR2 YFSETQ. The CDR3 is 14 residues long. Trimming took 0 bases from V and 5 from J, leaving 10 bases between them. The CDR3, as DNA: TGCGCCAGCAGCTTGGGGCAGGGTAGAGATACGCAGTATTTT. It yields the protein CASSLGQGRDTQYF.

The rearrangement links TRBV27 to TRBJ2-2; D perhaps matches TRBD2 (5 bases). Germline assignment: CDR1 MNHEY and CDR2 SMNVEV (reference sequence). V lost 11 bases and J lost 3, with 19 bases in between. This CDR3 contains 15 residues. The CDR3 region has the DNA TGTGCCGTAGCGCGTGAGGGCTTGGACACCGGGGAGCTGTTTTTT. It is translated as CAVAREGLDTGELFF.